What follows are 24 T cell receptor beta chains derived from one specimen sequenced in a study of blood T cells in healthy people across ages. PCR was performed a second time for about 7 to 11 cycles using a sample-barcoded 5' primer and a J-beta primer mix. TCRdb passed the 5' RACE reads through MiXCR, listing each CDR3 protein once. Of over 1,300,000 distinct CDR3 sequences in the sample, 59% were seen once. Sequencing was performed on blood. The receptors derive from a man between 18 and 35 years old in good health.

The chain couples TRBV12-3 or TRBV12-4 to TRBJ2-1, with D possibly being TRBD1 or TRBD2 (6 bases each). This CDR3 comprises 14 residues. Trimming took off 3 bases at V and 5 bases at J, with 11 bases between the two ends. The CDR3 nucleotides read TGTGCCAGCAGTTTGGGGGGCCAACACAATGAGCAGTTCTTC. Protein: CASSLGGQHNEQFF.

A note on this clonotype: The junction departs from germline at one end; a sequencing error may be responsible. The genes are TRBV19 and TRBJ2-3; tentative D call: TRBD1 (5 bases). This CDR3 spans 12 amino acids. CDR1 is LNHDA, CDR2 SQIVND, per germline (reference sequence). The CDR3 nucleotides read TGCCGGTGGGGCCTTTGCACAGATACGCAGTATTTT. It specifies CRWGLCTDTQYF.

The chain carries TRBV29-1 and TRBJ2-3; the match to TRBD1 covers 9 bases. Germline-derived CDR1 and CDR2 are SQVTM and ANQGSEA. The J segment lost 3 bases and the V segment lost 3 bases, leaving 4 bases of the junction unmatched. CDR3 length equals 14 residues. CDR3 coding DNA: TGCAGCGTTGACGGGACAGGGTGGACAGATACGCAGTATTTT. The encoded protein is CSVDGTGWTDTQYF.

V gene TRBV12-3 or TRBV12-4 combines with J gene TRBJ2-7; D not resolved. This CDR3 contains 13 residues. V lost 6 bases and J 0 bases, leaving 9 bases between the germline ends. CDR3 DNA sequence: TGTGCCAGCAGGCGTACCTTCTCCTACGAGCAGTACTTC. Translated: CASRRTFSYEQYF.

The CDR3 region is CASSQTRPGYEQYF. The CDR3 coding sequence is TGTGCCAGCAGCCAGACGAGGCCGGGCTACGAGCAGTACTTC. The J gene is TRBJ2-7, the V gene TRBV7-9; D remains ambiguous. The CDR3 is made up of 14 amino acids. Trimming took 5 bases from V and 3 from J, leaving 14 bases between them. Germline CDR1 reads SEHNR; CDR2 reads FQNEAQ (reference sequence). Combining the CDR3 with reference TRBV7-9 and TRBJ2-7 gives the whole variable domain DTGVSQNPRHKITKRGQNVTFRCDPISEHNRLYWYRQTLGQGPEFLTYFQNEAQLEKSRLLSDRFSAERPKGSFSTLEIQRTEQGDSAMYLCASSQTRPGYEQYFGPGTRLTVT.

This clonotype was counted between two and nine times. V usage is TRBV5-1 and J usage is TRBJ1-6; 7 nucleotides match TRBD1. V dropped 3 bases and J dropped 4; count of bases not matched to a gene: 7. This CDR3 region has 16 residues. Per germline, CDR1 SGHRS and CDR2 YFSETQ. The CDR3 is CASSSGGQEYNSPLHF. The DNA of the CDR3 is TGCGCCAGCAGCTCCGGAGGACAGGAATATAATTCACCCCTCCACTTT.

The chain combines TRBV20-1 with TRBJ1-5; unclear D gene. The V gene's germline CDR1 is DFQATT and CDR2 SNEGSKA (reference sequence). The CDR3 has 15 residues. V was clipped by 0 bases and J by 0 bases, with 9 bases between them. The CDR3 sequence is CSARDYGYSNQPQHF. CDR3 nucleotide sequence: TGCAGTGCTAGAGATTACGGGTATAGCAATCAGCCCCAGCATTTT.

CDR3 nucleotide sequence: TGCGCCAGCAGCCAAGGCACGGGGGCCCACCCCCTCCGCGATACGCAGTATTTT. Translation gives CASSQGTGAHPLRDTQYF. The rearrangement uses TRBV4-3 and TRBJ2-3, with D tentatively TRBD1 or TRBD2 (6 bases each). Per the germline V gene, CDR1 is LGHNA and CDR2 is YSLEER. V was clipped by 1 base and J by 6 bases, with 23 bases between them. CDR3 length equals 18 residues.

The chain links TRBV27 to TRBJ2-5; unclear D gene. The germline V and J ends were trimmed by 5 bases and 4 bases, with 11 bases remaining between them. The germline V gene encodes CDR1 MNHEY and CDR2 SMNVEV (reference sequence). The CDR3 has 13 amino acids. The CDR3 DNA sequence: TGTGCCAGCAGTCATAGGGCCGGAGAGACCCAGTACTTC. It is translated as CASSHRAGETQYF.

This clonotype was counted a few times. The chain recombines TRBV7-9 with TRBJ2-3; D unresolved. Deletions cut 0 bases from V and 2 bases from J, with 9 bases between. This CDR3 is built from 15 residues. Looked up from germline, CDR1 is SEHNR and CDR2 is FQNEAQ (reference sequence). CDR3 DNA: TGTGCCAGCAGCTTAGCGGGCCGTAACACAGATACGCAGTATTTT. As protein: CASSLAGRNTDTQYF.

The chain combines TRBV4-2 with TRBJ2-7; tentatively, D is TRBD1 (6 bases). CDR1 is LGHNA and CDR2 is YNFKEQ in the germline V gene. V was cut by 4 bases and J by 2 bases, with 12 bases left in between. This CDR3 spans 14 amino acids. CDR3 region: CASSLRDKPYEQYF. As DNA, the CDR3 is TGTGCCAGCAGCCTCCGGGACAAGCCCTACGAGCAGTACTTC.

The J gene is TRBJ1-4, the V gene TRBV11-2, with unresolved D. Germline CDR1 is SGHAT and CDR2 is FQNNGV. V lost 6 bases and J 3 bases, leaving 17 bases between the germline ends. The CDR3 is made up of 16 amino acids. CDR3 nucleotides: TGTGCCAGCAGTTTTACTCCCGGGAGCGCTAATGAAAAACTGTTTTTT. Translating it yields CASSFTPGSANEKLFF.

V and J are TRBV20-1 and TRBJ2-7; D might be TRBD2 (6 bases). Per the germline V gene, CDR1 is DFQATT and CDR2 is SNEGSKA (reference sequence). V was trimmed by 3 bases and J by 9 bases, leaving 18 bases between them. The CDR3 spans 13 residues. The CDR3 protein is CSARRGLLVGQYF. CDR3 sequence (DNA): TGCAGTGCTAGGCGGGGACTGCTTGTCGGGCAGTACTTC.

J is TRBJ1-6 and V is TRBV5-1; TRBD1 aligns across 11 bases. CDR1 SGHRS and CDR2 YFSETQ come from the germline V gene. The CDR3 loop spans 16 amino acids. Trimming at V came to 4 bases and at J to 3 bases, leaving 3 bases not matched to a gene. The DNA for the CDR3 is TGCGCCAGCAGCACGGGGACAGGGGGCTATAATTCACCCCTCCACTTT. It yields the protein CASSTGTGGYNSPLHF.

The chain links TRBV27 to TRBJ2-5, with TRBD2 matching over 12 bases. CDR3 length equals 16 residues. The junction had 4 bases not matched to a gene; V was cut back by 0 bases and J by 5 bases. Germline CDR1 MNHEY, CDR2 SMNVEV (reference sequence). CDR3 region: CASSLSLAGGLETQYF. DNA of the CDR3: TGTGCCAGCAGTTTATCTCTAGCGGGGGGGCTGGAGACCCAGTACTTC.

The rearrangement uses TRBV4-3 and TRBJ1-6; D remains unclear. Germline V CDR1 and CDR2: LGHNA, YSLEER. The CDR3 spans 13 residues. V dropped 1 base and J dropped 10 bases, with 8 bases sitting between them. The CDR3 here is CASSQGGRSPLHF. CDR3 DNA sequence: TGCGCCAGCAGCCAAGGTGGCCGGTCACCCCTCCACTTT.

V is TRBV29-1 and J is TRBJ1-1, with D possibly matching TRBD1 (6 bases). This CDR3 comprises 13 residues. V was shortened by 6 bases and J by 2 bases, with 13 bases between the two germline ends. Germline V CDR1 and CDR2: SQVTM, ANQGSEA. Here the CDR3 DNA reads TGCAGCGTCACAGGGCAATTTAACACTGAAGCTTTCTTT. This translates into CSVTGQFNTEAFF.

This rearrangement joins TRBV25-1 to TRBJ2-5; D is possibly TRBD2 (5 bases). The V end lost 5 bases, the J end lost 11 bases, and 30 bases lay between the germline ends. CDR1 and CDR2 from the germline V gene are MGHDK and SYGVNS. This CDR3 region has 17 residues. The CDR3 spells CASSPTRRGRSYNEQYF. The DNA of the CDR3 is TGTGCCAGCAGTCCGACCCGGAGAGGGAGATCATACAATGAGCAGTACTTC.

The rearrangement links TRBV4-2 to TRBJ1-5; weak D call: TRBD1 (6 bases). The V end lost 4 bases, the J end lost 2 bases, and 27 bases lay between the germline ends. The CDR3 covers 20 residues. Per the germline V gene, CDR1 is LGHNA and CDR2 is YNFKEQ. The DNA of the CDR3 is TGTGCCAGCAGCCCCCGGGATGTTCCGGGGGTTAGACAGGGCAATCAGCCCCAGCATTTT. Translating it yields CASSPRDVPGVRQGNQPQHF.

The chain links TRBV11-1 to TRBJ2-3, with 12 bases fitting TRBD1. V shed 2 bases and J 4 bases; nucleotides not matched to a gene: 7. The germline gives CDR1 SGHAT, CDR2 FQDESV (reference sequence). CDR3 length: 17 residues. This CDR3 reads CASSLLGGTGGADTQYF. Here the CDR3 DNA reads TGTGCCAGCAGCTTACTCGGCGGGACAGGGGGCGCAGATACGCAGTATTTT. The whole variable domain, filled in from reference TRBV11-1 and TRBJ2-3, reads EAEVAQSPRYKITEKSQAVAFWCDPISGHATLYWYRQILGQGPELLVQFQDESVVDDSQLPKDRFSAERLKGVDSTLKIQPAELGDSAMYLCASSLLGGTGGADTQYFGPGTRLTVL.

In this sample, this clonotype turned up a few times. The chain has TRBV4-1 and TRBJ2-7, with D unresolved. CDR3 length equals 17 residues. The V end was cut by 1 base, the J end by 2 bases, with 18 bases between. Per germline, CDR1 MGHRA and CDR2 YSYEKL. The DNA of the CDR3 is TGCGCCAGCAGCCAAGGGGCCAATGCGGAGATGACCTACGAGCAGTACTTC. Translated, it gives CASSQGANAEMTYEQYF.

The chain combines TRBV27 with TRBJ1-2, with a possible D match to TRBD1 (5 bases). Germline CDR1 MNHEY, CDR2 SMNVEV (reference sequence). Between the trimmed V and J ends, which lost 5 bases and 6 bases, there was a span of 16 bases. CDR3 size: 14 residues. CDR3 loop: CASSVTVQGNGYTF. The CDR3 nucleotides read TGTGCCAGCAGTGTAACGGTCCAGGGCAATGGCTACACCTTC.

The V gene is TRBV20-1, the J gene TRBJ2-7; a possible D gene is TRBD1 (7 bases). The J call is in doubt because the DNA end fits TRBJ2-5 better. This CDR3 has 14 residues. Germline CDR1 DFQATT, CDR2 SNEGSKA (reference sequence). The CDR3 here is CSARGGYRGGTQYF. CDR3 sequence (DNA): TGCAGTGCTAGGGGCGGTTACAGGGGAGGGACCCAGTACTTC.

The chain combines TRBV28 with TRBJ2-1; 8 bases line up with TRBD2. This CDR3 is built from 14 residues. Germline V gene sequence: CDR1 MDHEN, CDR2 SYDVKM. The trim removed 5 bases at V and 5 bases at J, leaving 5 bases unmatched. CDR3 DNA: TGTGCCAGCAGTCGACCGGGACTAGACAATGAGCAGTTCTTC. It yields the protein CASSRPGLDNEQFF.